This T cell receptor beta chain was sequenced in a study of cytomegalovirus exposure and HLA in healthy donors. This clone came up once. Its antigen is not identified. The PCR had 60 Vbeta and 13 Jbeta primers. Sequenced by immunoSEQ multiplex PCR; TCRdb stores in-frame clones only, minus some. The data hold about 130,000 clones, with around four fifths observed a single time. The CDR3 loop spans 15 amino acids. Germline assignment: CDR1 MNHNS and CDR2 SASEGT. Between the trimmed V and J ends, which lost 4 bases and 7 bases, there was a span of 14 bases. Study-wide findings and caveats: Overall, around 160 TCR beta chains were annotated as cytomegalovirus-associated. As was reported, the classifier diagnosed cytomegalovirus status with high specificity and sensitivity. Earlier analysis yielded a pattern in which most TCR beta V segments were productive about 87% or about 30% of the time. Sequencing likely produced, as an artifact, a cluster of highly shared sequence variants.

The chain combines TRBV6-1 with TRBJ1-6; possible D gene TRBD1, 5 bases. Specimen: PBMCs. This TCR was sampled from a man younger than 35 in good health and CMV-seropositive. In nucleotides, the CDR3 is TGTGCCAGCAGTGGCCAGCGGGGCGGAAATTCACCCCTCCACTTT. Its translation is CASSGQRGGNSPLHF.